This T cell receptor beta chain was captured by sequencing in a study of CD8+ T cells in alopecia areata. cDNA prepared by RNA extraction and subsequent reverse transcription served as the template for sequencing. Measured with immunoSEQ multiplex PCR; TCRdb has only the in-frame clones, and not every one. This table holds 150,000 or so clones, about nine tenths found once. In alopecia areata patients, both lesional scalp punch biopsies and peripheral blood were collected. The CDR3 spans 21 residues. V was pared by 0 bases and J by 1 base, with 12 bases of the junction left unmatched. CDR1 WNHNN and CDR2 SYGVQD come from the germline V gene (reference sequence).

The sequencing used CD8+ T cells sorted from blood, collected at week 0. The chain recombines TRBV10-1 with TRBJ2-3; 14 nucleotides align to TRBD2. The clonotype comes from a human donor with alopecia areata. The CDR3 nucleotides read TGCGCCAGCAGTGAGTCACCCGGGACTAGCGGGGGTCCCCGCCGCACAGATACGCAGTATTTT. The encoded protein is CASSESPGTSGGPRRTDTQYF.